This T cell receptor (beta chain) was retrieved from a study of neoadjuvant nivolumab and ipilimumab in lung cancer. The CDR3 length is 13 residues. V gave up 3 bases and J gave up 7 bases, with 12 bases separating them. Germline CDR1 and CDR2: SGHVS and FNYEAQ. This clone was observed a single time. Its antigen is as yet unknown. Notes on the study in general: Blood richness before therapy tracked richness in tumors resected after neoadjuvant therapy.

The repertoire was sequenced with immunoSEQ multiplex PCR; TCRdb's copy has only in-frame clones and lacks some. The sample holds roughly 20,000 clones, roughly 79% seen once. Sequenced here: tumor tissue, sampled after neoadjuvant nivolumab, alone or with ipilimumab, at or shortly before surgery. V and J are TRBV7-6 and TRBJ1-1; D is unresolved. The origin of this receptor is an adult with non-small cell lung cancer. CDR3 region: CASSFGWDDEAFF. The CDR3 DNA sequence: TGTGCCAGCAGCTTCGGTTGGGATGATGAAGCTTTCTTT.